The rows below give T cell receptor beta chains drawn from one sample of a study of cytomegalovirus exposure and HLA in healthy donors. Assay used: immunoSEQ multiplex PCR; TCRdb lists only in-frame clones, some missing. The sample has 200,000 to 250,000 clones; around 73% are singletons. Source material: PBMCs. The receptors stem from a male donor in good health and CMV-seronegative. The CDR3 runs from the conserved cysteine through the conserved F or W. D genes are given only for firm matches. Expanded clones are given a class, and other clones once, few, many or no size at all.

D	V	size	J	CDR3	DNA
.	TRBV4-1	few	TRBJ1-1	CASSQGLGTEAFF	TGCGCCAGCAGCCAAGGACTGGGCACTGAAGCTTTCTTT
.	TRBV6-5	.	TRBJ2-1	CASSYNPSYNEQFF	TGTGCCAGCAGTTACAATCCTTCCTACAATGAGCAGTTCTTC
TRBD1	TRBV27	.	TRBJ1-4	CASIYRDRDATNEKLFF	TGTGCCAGCATATACCGGGACAGGGATGCAACTAATGAAAAACTGTTTTTT
.	TRBV19	few	TRBJ1-1	CASSYTSYNTEAFF	TGTGCCAGTAGTTACACAAGTTACAACACTGAAGCTTTCTTT
.	TRBV10-3	.	TRBJ1-1	CAISEGPVEAFF	TGTGCCATCAGCGAGGGGCCAGTTGAAGCTTTCTTT
.	TRBV6-1	few	TRBJ1-1	CASIYGGTEAFF	TGTGCCAGCATTTATGGGGGGACTGAAGCTTTCTTT
TRBD1	TRBV27	few	TRBJ1-1	CASSPPGQGGTEAFF	TGTGCCAGCAGCCCTCCCGGACAGGGAGGGACTGAAGCTTTCTTT
.	TRBV5-1	.	TRBJ2-3	CASSLEGDRSTDTQYF	TGCGCCAGCAGCTTGGAGGGGGACCGAAGCACAGATACGCAGTATTTT
TRBD1	TRBV6-5	.	TRBJ2-7	CASSNRDRVLEQYF	TGTGCCAGCAGTAACCGGGACAGGGTCTTGGAGCAGTACTTC
.	TRBV6-6	.	TRBJ2-3	CASSYSIADTQYF	TGTGCCAGCAGTTACTCGATAGCTGATACGCAGTATTTT
.	TRBV18	.	TRBJ2-5	CASSPARASPGETQYF	TGTGCCAGCTCACCTGCCAGGGCGAGCCCGGGAGAGACCCAGTACTTC
TRBD1	TRBV6-1	.	TRBJ1-5	CASSEVPGGLGMGNQPQHF	TGTGCCAGCAGTGAAGTCCCAGGGGGCTTGGGTATGGGCAATCAGCCCCAGCATTTT
TRBD2	TRBV5-6	few	TRBJ2-7	CASSELAGGSYEQYF	TGTGCCAGCAGCGAACTAGCGGGGGGCTCCTACGAGCAGTACTTC
TRBD1	TRBV18	.	TRBJ2-5	CASSPDPDRGQETQYF	TGTGCCAGCTCACCGGACCCGGACAGGGGACAAGAGACCCAGTACTTC
.	TRBV23-1	.	TRBJ2-7	CASSRLNGLLDRISYEQYF	TGCGCCAGCAGTCGCCTTAACGGGCTACTAGACAGGATCTCCTACGAGCAGTACTTC
.	TRBV28	.	TRBJ2-7	CASSQTGYEQYF	TGTGCCAGCAGTCAAACAGGTTACGAGCAGTACTTC
.	TRBV28	.	TRBJ2-7	CASSRTDLGDEQYF	TGTGCCAGCAGTAGGACAGACTTGGGCGACGAGCAGTACTTC